Sequencing of this T cell receptor (beta chain) was carried out in a study of cytomegalovirus exposure and HLA in healthy donors (dated by TCRdb to the late 2010s). With respect to the entire study: According to an earlier analysis of around 600 of the donors, 150 million to 200 million T cells yielded 117 million unique TCR beta sequences and approximately 280 Gb of sequence data. An early release covering over 500 HLA-typed donors comprised about 300 gigabases of sequencing data and tens of millions of unique TCR sequences. The genetic ancestry cluster associated with self-reported Caucasian donors included roughly 84% of the 398 genotyped donors. The study was designed to test whether signatures of past pathogen exposure could be identified by cataloging public T cell receptors. The study used immunosequencing to profile the T cell repertoires of 670 or so subjects and linked those repertoires to cytomegalovirus serostatus. Along with the 666-subject first cohort, a separate validation cohort of some 130 different subjects was used. To predict cytomegalovirus infection status, the study combined high-throughput TCR immunosequencing, statistical association of individual TCRs with disease status, and machine learning. A later analysis re-analyzed previously published TCR beta repertoires from several hundred donors and added high-resolution HLA genotyping to study TCR occurrence patterns. Rather than using new phenotypic data, the later analysis identified candidate immune exposures from TCR beta sequences and from how often those sequences occurred across donors. To decide whether each TCR beta V gene segment behaved as functional or pseudogenic, an earlier analysis of some 570 of the donors relied on high-throughput TCR beta sequencing. Donor age, sex, ethnicity and CMV serostatus were compiled alongside the repertoire data. A later genetic analysis used genome-wide SNP genotypes for about three fifths of the 666 donors, treating that subset as a discovery cohort. Every repertoire in the discovery cohort had been generated on one and the same sequencing platform. Class I and class II HLA loci were covered by the typing at four-digit resolution. Typing coverage varied by locus: about 620-640 donors for A, B, C, DRB1 and DQB1; roughly 560 for DQA1; more than 600 for DPA1; 400 to 480 for DPB1. Several DR-DQ haplotypes were treated as single units for association and clustering because of strong linkage in the cohort. Among almost 400 genotyped donors of the cohort, an average of 235,054 unique TCR beta nucleotide sequences were sequenced per donor, 15% to 20% of them non-productive.

Library generation was performed with the immunoSEQ multiplex PCR assay. For the multiplex PCR, a mixture combining 60 forward primers for TCR Vbeta segments and 13 reverse primers for TCR Jbeta segments was used. A multiplex PCR assay on genomic DNA amplified the CDR3 region of rearranged TCR beta genes. Amplified TCR beta libraries were sequenced as 87-base-pair reads on the Illumina HiSeq System. The study's own analysis went as follows. A later analysis counted 75 million to 100 million unique TCR beta chains across the 666 repertoires, and 9 million to 14 million of these chains were shared by at least two donors. A nearest-neighbor algorithm error-corrected the raw reads and collapsed the reads into unique sequences, merging closely related sequences to remove PCR and sequencing errors. To assign V, D and J gene segments, CDR3 sequences were aligned to IMGT reference sequences. For a sequence to be retained, a match of at least six nucleotides was required to both a V gene segment and a J gene segment. A rearrangement counted as productive if the CDR3 had no stop codons and remained in frame with V and J, and every other rearrangement counted as non-productive. Following IMGT convention, CDR3 was defined as the stretch from the second conserved V-encoded cysteine to the conserved J-encoded phenylalanine. Sequences without an unambiguous match to a single V gene segment were excluded from the earlier analysis of 450 to 650 of the donors. An earlier analysis of under 750 of the donors called V segments functional above 56.7% productive rearrangements and segregating when the between-donor standard deviation exceeded 5%. A statistical classification framework was built to diagnose cytomegalovirus status from the catalog of TCR beta chain sequences. A later analysis assigned V and J genes by comparing TCR nucleotide sequences with IMGT/GENE-DB human TR gene sequences. A later analysis assigned CDR3 sequences and most-parsimonious VDJ recombination scenarios with the TCRdist pipeline. In a later analysis, every TCR beta chain was defined by the combination of its CDR3 amino acid sequence and its V-gene family, and reads without a unique V-gene family were dropped. A later analysis removed 450 to 600 highly shared, low-generation-probability nucleotide sequences to deal with suspected cross-contamination and a sequencing artifact. In a later analysis, a clonal expansion index for each public chain was calculated from normalized within-repertoire ranks of inferred template counts. In a later analysis, generation probabilities were computed using a VDJ recombination model fitted to out-of-frame rearrangements, and the results were checked against IGoR. In a later analysis, TCR-TCR, TCR-HLA and TCR-CMV co-occurrence was scored with hypergeometric tests, and a repertoire-size bias correction was applied to TCR pairs. False discovery rates were estimated in a later analysis by permuting HLA or CMV assignments 20 times. In a later analysis, co-occurring TCRs were grouped using DBSCAN, with TCRdist sequence similarity added in when clustering inside HLA-allele-positive subsets. Co-occurrence clustering excluded repertoires with fewer than 30,000 or more than 120,000 public chains, plus five with anomalous nucleotide sharing. In TCRdb, the immuneACCESS table is reduced to in-frame sequences with V and J assigned. These tables do not hold every clone; where another copy was compared, an unresolved V gene accounts for under half, and the others remain unexplained. The DNA was the basis for D and trimming; V, J and clone size are from that table. The sample data list 170,000 or so clones, and around 80% of these were observed just once. The ten biggest clones cover around 3.2% of the sample.

The cohort consisted of 666 healthy bone marrow donors. All cohort members were sampled while nominally healthy, although unrecorded immune exposures were likely present. The donor was CMV seropositive and was included in the group of 289 seropositive cohort members. Each donor provided a peripheral blood sample, and peripheral blood mononuclear cells were used for TCR beta sequencing. Genomic DNA extraction from the blood cell samples was performed with the Qiagen DNeasy Blood Extraction Kit. As for this clone: What antigen it recognizes has not been identified. No quality values exist for individual bases; no much larger clone is one base distant.

Findings and caveats that apply to the study as a whole: In this cohort, only TCR beta chains were sequenced, and detectable features were limited by the absence of alpha or paired-chain data. A later genetic analysis reported fewer N-insertions in productive TCRs among donors in an Asian-associated ancestry cluster than the roughly 700-donor mean. According to a later analysis, TCR association rates differed among HLA loci, with DRB1 alleles showing the most associated TCRs and HLA-C alleles showing the fewest. At a false discovery rate of 0.05, a later analysis linked 16,951 TCR beta sequences to specific HLA alleles. Linkage disequilibrium might explain the correlated functional status among segregating V segments, but an unknown experimental factor could not be excluded. In an earlier analysis of approximately 590 of the donors, most TCR beta V segments appeared in productive rearrangements about 87% or about 30% of the time, broadly matching IMGT annotations. The classifier was reported to diagnose cytomegalovirus status with high specificity and sensitivity in both the original and validation cohorts. Compared with equally common non-associated chains, HLA-associated TCR beta chains in a later analysis were more clonally expanded and had lower generation probabilities. Most TCR sequences were observed very rarely across donors, whereas some public TCRs were present in many individuals. A further reported finding was that TCR beta sequences accurately predicted the HLA-A and HLA-B alleles for most subjects in the first cohort. In a later genetic analysis, a missense DCLRE1C variant was associated with V-gene and J-gene trimming of TCR beta chains, and the association was replicated in an independent cohort. The study listed approximately 150 TCR beta chains as associated with cytomegalovirus. The presence/absence analyses assumed that sequencing depth was roughly uniform across donors, and that assumption may not be true. The sequencing pipeline was judged likely to have produced a cluster of highly shared sequence variants as a technical artifact. A few of the identified cytomegalovirus-associated TCR beta chains were confirmed in vitro to be specific for cytomegalovirus antigens. For the cohort, immune exposure information was limited to CMV serostatus. The earlier analysis of some 560 of the donors excluded roughly 17 rarely observed V segments, including chromosome 9 orphons, because counts were too low. The authors suggested that the approach could potentially be generalized to other disease states and immunological phenotypes. Several of the top co-occurrence clusters appeared to be linked to parvovirus B19, influenza, CMV and Epstein-Barr virus, according to a later analysis. Because some donors lacked HLA typing at each locus, the association tests relied only on the typed subset. According to a later analysis, most CMV-associated TCR beta chains appeared to be HLA-restricted, and the HLA associations seemed to be driven largely by CMV exposure. When HLA alleles, especially DR and DQ, strongly co-occurred, attributing TCR associations to individual alleles was difficult.

The sequence was collected from a woman aged 45-65 years in good health and CMV-seropositive. Sequenced sample: PBMCs.

The sequenced DNA: TGTGCCAGCAGCTCCGGGACTAGCGGGCTCTCGGATGAGCAGTTCTTC. Its translation reads: CASSSGTSGLSDEQFF. Here the chain combines TRBV7-3 and TRBJ2-1; TRBD2 matches 12 bases in the middle. Taken from the germline V gene, the CDR1 and CDR2 loops are SGHTA and FQGTGA. The CDR3 sequence holds 16 residues, the cysteine and phenylalanine included. CDR3 DNA is the only sequence kept; it has 48 bases, read in frame from the first base. At the junction V is shortened by 4 bases and J by 8 bases; bases outside the gene matches: 9.